Listed below are T cell receptor beta chains from one sample, sequenced in a study of T cell responses to AZD1222 COVID-19 vaccine. This table comes from immunoSEQ multiplex PCR, and its TCRdb copy is limited to in-frame clones, with some not included. The table has approximately 180,000 clones, around 90% seen once. The specimen comprised peripheral blood, sampled on day 0 of AZD1222 vaccination. The receptors originated from an adult in good health. CDR3s include the opening cysteine and the closing phenylalanine or tryptophan. A D gene is named only where the DNA matches it firmly. Clone size is not always given. Where it is, it says once, few, many or a class for expanded clones.

cdr3_aa: CASSLLGRGRITDTQYF
cdr3_nt: TGTGCCAGCAGCTTATTAGGCCGAGGGCGGATCACAGATACGCAGTATTTT
d_call: .
j_call: TRBJ2-3
clone_size: .
v_call: TRBV7-2

cdr3_aa: CASSGRGTYSGNTIYF
cdr3_nt: TGTGCCAGCAGTGGGCGGGGGACCTACTCTGGAAACACCATATATTTT
d_call: .
j_call: TRBJ1-3
clone_size: .
v_call: TRBV6-1

cdr3_aa: CASSRDRDGYTF
cdr3_nt: TGCGCCAGCAGCCGCGACAGGGATGGCTACACCTTC
d_call: TRBD1
j_call: TRBJ1-2
clone_size: .
v_call: TRBV5-1

cdr3_aa: CAIRGDASGNTIYF
cdr3_nt: TGTGCCATCAGGGGGGACGCCTCTGGAAACACCATATATTTT
d_call: .
j_call: TRBJ1-3
clone_size: .
v_call: TRBV10-3

cdr3_aa: CASSDSGQANSPLHF
cdr3_nt: TGTGCCAGCAGTGACTCAGGACAGGCCAATTCACCCCTCCACTTT
d_call: TRBD1
j_call: TRBJ1-6
clone_size: .
v_call: TRBV6-4

cdr3_aa: CASSLGGRNTEAFF
cdr3_nt: TGTGCCAGCAGTTTAGGGGGGCGGAACACTGAAGCTTTCTTT
d_call: .
j_call: TRBJ1-1
clone_size: .
v_call: TRBV27

cdr3_aa: CASSLTQGGDTQYF
cdr3_nt: TGTGCCAGCAGCTTGACACAGGGTGGGGATACGCAGTATTTT
d_call: .
j_call: TRBJ2-3
clone_size: .
v_call: TRBV9

cdr3_aa: CASSLASRGRADTQYF
cdr3_nt: TGTGCCAGCAGCTTAGCGTCGCGGGGAAGGGCAGATACGCAGTATTTT
d_call: .
j_call: TRBJ2-3
clone_size: .
v_call: TRBV7-9

cdr3_aa: CASTPQGNNQPQHF
cdr3_nt: TGTGCCAGTACCCCACAGGGAAACAATCAGCCCCAGCATTTT
d_call: .
j_call: TRBJ1-5
clone_size: .
v_call: TRBV25-1

cdr3_aa: CASSLAGTGYNEQFF
cdr3_nt: TGTGCCAGCAGCTTGGCCGGGACGGGGTACAATGAGCAGTTCTTC
d_call: .
j_call: TRBJ2-1
clone_size: .
v_call: TRBV5-6

cdr3_aa: CASSPRENQPQHF
cdr3_nt: TGTGCCAGCAGCCCCAGGGAGAATCAGCCCCAGCATTTT
d_call: .
j_call: TRBJ1-5
clone_size: once
v_call: TRBV7-9

cdr3_aa: CASSLEGTVNSNQPQHF
cdr3_nt: TGTGCCAGCAGCTTGGAGGGGACAGTTAATAGCAATCAGCCCCAGCATTTT
d_call: TRBD1
j_call: TRBJ1-5
clone_size: once
v_call: TRBV5-5

cdr3_aa: CASSPGQVFTDTQYF
cdr3_nt: TGTGCCAGCAGCCCCGGACAGGTCTTCACAGATACGCAGTATTTT
d_call: TRBD1
j_call: TRBJ2-3
clone_size: .
v_call: TRBV5-8

cdr3_aa: CASSNRLTGGEEKLFF
cdr3_nt: TGTGCCAGCAGTAACAGACTGACAGGGGGTGAAGAAAAACTGTTTTTT
d_call: TRBD1
j_call: TRBJ1-4
clone_size: .
v_call: TRBV7-8

cdr3_aa: CASSLPSPNTEAFF
cdr3_nt: TGTGCCAGCAGCTTACCGAGCCCGAACACTGAAGCTTTCTTT
d_call: .
j_call: TRBJ1-1
clone_size: .
v_call: TRBV7-3

cdr3_aa: CASSLAHNSYEQYF
cdr3_nt: TGCGCCAGCAGCTTGGCTCACAACTCCTACGAGCAGTACTTC
d_call: .
j_call: TRBJ2-7
clone_size: .
v_call: TRBV5-1

cdr3_aa: CASSFTANNYGYTF
cdr3_nt: TGCGCCAGCAGCTTCACGGCCAATAACTATGGCTACACCTTC
d_call: .
j_call: TRBJ1-2
clone_size: .
v_call: TRBV5-1

cdr3_aa: CASSLVYSTNTGELFF
cdr3_nt: TGTGCCAGCAGCTTGGTGTACAGCACGAACACCGGGGAGCTGTTTTTT
d_call: .
j_call: TRBJ2-2
clone_size: .
v_call: TRBV5-8

cdr3_aa: CASREGSGVENEQFF
cdr3_nt: TGCGCCAGCAGAGAAGGTAGCGGGGTAGAGAATGAGCAGTTCTTC
d_call: TRBD2
j_call: TRBJ2-1
clone_size: .
v_call: TRBV5-1

cdr3_aa: CASSPGGLTGDGGNTIYF
cdr3_nt: TGTGCCAGCAGTCCCGGGGGCCTAACAGGGGACGGTGGAAACACCATATATTTT
d_call: TRBD1
j_call: TRBJ1-3
clone_size: .
v_call: TRBV28

cdr3_aa: CAWRDAGKRYTF
cdr3_nt: TGTGCCTGGAGGGACGCTGGAAAGCGCTACACCTTC
d_call: .
j_call: TRBJ1-2
clone_size: .
v_call: TRBV30

cdr3_aa: CASRGGAGRGPDTQYF
cdr3_nt: TGCGCCAGCAGGGGGGGAGCGGGGAGAGGCCCGGATACGCAGTATTTT
d_call: TRBD2
j_call: TRBJ2-3
clone_size: .
v_call: TRBV4-1

cdr3_aa: CASTPPSITYGYTF
cdr3_nt: TGTGCCAGCACCCCCCCGAGTATAACCTATGGCTACACCTTC
d_call: .
j_call: TRBJ1-2
clone_size: .
v_call: TRBV28

cdr3_aa: CASSSSGTLTTNEKLFF
cdr3_nt: TGTGCCAGCAGCTCCTCCGGGACGTTGACAACTAATGAAAAACTGTTTTTT
d_call: .
j_call: TRBJ1-4
clone_size: .
v_call: TRBV5-8

cdr3_aa: CAISTNPSGGRSYEQYF
cdr3_nt: TGTGCCATCAGTACAAACCCCTCGGGCGGGCGGTCCTACGAGCAGTACTTC
d_call: .
j_call: TRBJ2-7
clone_size: .
v_call: TRBV10-3

cdr3_aa: CASSLLVDTQYF
cdr3_nt: TGTGCCAGCAGCTTATTGGTTGATACGCAGTATTTT
d_call: .
j_call: TRBJ2-3
clone_size: .
v_call: TRBV7-6

cdr3_aa: CASRASWGQGASNQPQHF
cdr3_nt: TGTGCCAGCAGGGCCTCCTGGGGGCAGGGGGCGAGCAATCAGCCCCAGCATTTT
d_call: TRBD1
j_call: TRBJ1-5
clone_size: few
v_call: TRBV28

cdr3_aa: CASSQRRGGAGSPLHF
cdr3_nt: TGCGCCAGCAGTCAACGGCGAGGGGGCGCGGGGTCACCCCTCCACTTT
d_call: TRBD1
j_call: TRBJ1-6
clone_size: .
v_call: TRBV5-1

cdr3_aa: CASSFFRDTPSATF
cdr3_nt: TGTGCCAGCAGTTTTTTCCGGGACACCCCTTCTGCCACCTTC
d_call: .
j_call: TRBJ1-2
clone_size: .
v_call: TRBV28

cdr3_aa: CSVAGTDQETQYF
cdr3_nt: TGCAGCGTTGCCGGGACAGACCAAGAGACCCAGTACTTC
d_call: TRBD1
j_call: TRBJ2-5
clone_size: .
v_call: TRBV29-1

cdr3_aa: CASSFGESYEQYF
cdr3_nt: TGTGCCAGCAGTTTTGGGGAATCCTACGAGCAGTACTTC
d_call: .
j_call: TRBJ2-7
clone_size: .
v_call: TRBV12-3/TRBV12-4

cdr3_aa: CASSYSRTGDSPLHF
cdr3_nt: TGTGCCAGCAGTTACTCTCGGACGGGTGATTCACCCCTCCACTTT
d_call: .
j_call: TRBJ1-6
clone_size: .
v_call: TRBV6-5